This passage covers 28 T cell receptor beta chains from one sample sequenced in a study of T cells after somatic rescue of genetic block. This table comes from immunoSEQ multiplex PCR, and its TCRdb copy is limited to in-frame clones, with some not included. The table has tens of thousands of clones, more than 80% seen once. The specimen sequenced was peripheral blood mononuclear cells (PBMCs). These receptors were taken from a woman under 30.

The gene calls are TRBV11-2 and TRBJ2-7; 9 positions agree with TRBD1. This CDR3 has 14 amino acids. Trimming at V came to 5 bases and at J to 3 bases, leaving 5 bases not matched to a gene. Germline CDR1 SGHAT, CDR2 FQNNGV. CDR3 coding DNA: TGTGCCAGCAGCCCCGGGACAGGGCTCTACGAGCAGTACTTC. This codes for CASSPGTGLYEQYF.

This clone was observed a handful of times. The chain is built from TRBV29-1 and TRBJ2-7; the match to TRBD1 covers 7 bases. V dropped 5 bases and J dropped 3; count of bases not matched to a gene: 7. The CDR3 consists of 13 residues. Germline V gene lookup returns CDR1 SQVTM and CDR2 ANQGSEA. For the CDR3, the DNA is TGCAGCGTTAGGGGGACAGCTATCTACGAGCAGTACTTC. It codes for CSVRGTAIYEQYF.

The CDR3 sequence: CASSLSPLYEQYF. As DNA, the CDR3 is TGTGCCAGCAGCTTGTCACCCCTGTACGAGCAGTACTTC. This chain uses TRBV5-6 with TRBJ2-7; no clear D gene. V was shortened by 1 base and J by 4 bases, with 9 bases between the two germline ends. CDR1 and CDR2 (germline): SGHDT, YYEEEE. The CDR3 loop spans 13 amino acids.

The chain employs TRBV6-5 and TRBJ1-5; D gene unclear. Germline loops: CDR1 MNHEY, CDR2 SVGAGI. This CDR3 region has 13 residues. Trimming pared 2 bases from V and 14 bases from J, leaving 16 bases between. CDR3 nucleotide sequence: TGTGCCAGCAGTTACACTTCCGGCCTCAGCGAGCATTTT. Encoded protein: CASSYTSGLSEHF.

V gene TRBV5-1 combines with J gene TRBJ2-7; tentative D call: TRBD1 (6 bases). The germline gives CDR1 SGHRS, CDR2 YFSETQ. Trimming left V 4 bases short and J 3 bases short, with 14 bases between. The CDR3 has 14 amino acids. The CDR3 here is CASSQQGSNYEQYF. CDR3 nucleotides: TGCGCCAGCAGCCAACAGGGCTCCAACTACGAGCAGTACTTC.

The chain couples TRBV5-4 to TRBJ2-4, with TRBD2 as a possible D gene (6 bases). The germline CDR1 and CDR2 sequences are SGHNT and YYREEE (reference sequence). The CDR3 has 17 amino acids. V lost 3 bases, J lost 1 base, and 17 bases lay in between. The CDR3 DNA reads as TGTGCCAGCAGCTGGGGAGGAAGGGCTTTGGCCAAAAACATTCAGTACTTC. Translated, it gives CASSWGGRALAKNIQYF.

V gene TRBV27 combines with J gene TRBJ2-5; no firm D call. The CDR3 contains 13 residues. Trimming cost V 5 bases and J 0 bases, with 7 bases left between them. The V gene's germline CDR1 is MNHEY and CDR2 SMNVEV (reference sequence). The CDR3 loop reads CASSPLYQETQYF. The CDR3 DNA reads TGTGCCAGCAGTCCCTTGTACCAAGAGACCCAGTACTTC.

The chain combines TRBV5-1 with TRBJ2-1; 9 nucleotides align to TRBD2. The CDR3 length is 17 residues. V lost 0 bases to trimming and J lost 9 bases; unmatched junction nucleotides: 13. In germline, CDR1 is SGHRS, CDR2 YFSETQ. CDR3 nucleotide sequence: TGCGCCAGCAGCTTGGCCCCCCAAGCGGGAGGAGGGGGTGAGCAGTTCTTC. Protein: CASSLAPQAGGGGEQFF. The whole variable domain, filled in from reference TRBV5-1 and TRBJ2-1, reads KAGVTQTPRYLIKTRGQQVTLSCSPISGHRSVSWYQQTPGQGLQFLFEYFSETQRNKGNFPGRFSGRQFSNSRSEMNVSTLELGDSALYLCASSLAPQAGGGGEQFFGPGTRLTVL.

The chain uses TRBV28 and TRBJ2-7; D possibly corresponds to TRBD1 (6 bases). Per the germline V gene, CDR1 is MDHEN and CDR2 is SYDVKM. CDR3 length equals 14 residues. V was clipped by 2 bases and J by 6 bases, with 14 bases between them. CDR3 loop: CASSLRGTRVEQYF. The DNA of the CDR3 is TGTGCCAGCAGTTTAAGGGGGACCAGGGTCGAGCAGTACTTC.

V usage is TRBV9 and J usage is TRBJ2-3; 9 bases are a match to TRBD2. The V gene's germline CDR1 is SGDLS and CDR2 YYNGEE. The CDR3 spans 17 residues. The junction had 5 bases not matched to a gene; V was cut back by 0 bases and J by 0 bases. Here the CDR3 reads CASSVVTTSGSTDTQYF. DNA for the CDR3: TGTGCCAGCAGCGTAGTCACGACTAGCGGTAGCACAGATACGCAGTATTTT. The whole variable domain, filled in from reference TRBV9 and TRBJ2-3, reads DSGVTQTPKHLITATGQRVTLRCSPRSGDLSVYWYQQSLDQGLQFLIQYYNGEERAKGNILERFSAQQFPDLHSELNLSSLELGDSALYFCASSVVTTSGSTDTQYFGPGTRLTVL.

This rearrangement joins TRBV6-1 to TRBJ2-7, with D unclear. The CDR3 has 13 amino acids. The germline V and J ends were trimmed by 7 bases and 0 bases, with 10 bases remaining between them. Germline V gene data show CDR1 as MNHNS and CDR2 as SASEGT. The chain's CDR3 is CASTPSRSYEQYF. CDR3 nucleotides: TGTGCCAGCACCCCGTCACGCTCCTACGAGCAGTACTTC.

This chain connects TRBV15 to TRBJ2-3; 10 bases map to TRBD2. The CDR3 spans 18 residues. J gave up 2 bases and V 1 base, and 9 bases lay outside the gene matches. CDR1 LNHNV and CDR2 YYDKDF come from the germline V gene (reference sequence). The CDR3 DNA follows: TGTGCCACCAGCAGAGGTACTAGCGGGACCGGGAACACAGATACGCAGTATTTT. Translation: CATSRGTSGTGNTDTQYF.

The gene calls are TRBV30 and TRBJ2-7, with D uncertain. CDR3 length: 13 residues. Germline V CDR1 and CDR2: GTSNPN, SVGIG (reference sequence). V was trimmed by 4 bases and J by 3 bases, leaving 13 bases between them. CDR3 region: CAWTPGWDYEQYF. The CDR3 DNA is TGTGCCTGGACCCCCGGATGGGACTACGAGCAGTACTTC.

In this sample, this clone turned up once. V is TRBV7-2 and J is TRBJ2-2; 9 nucleotides match TRBD2. CDR1 and CDR2 (germline): SGHTA, FQGNSA. The CDR3 loop spans 15 amino acids. The trim removed 5 bases at V and 1 base at J, leaving 2 bases unmatched. This chain's CDR3 is CASSHSGGNTGELFF. CDR3 nucleotides: TGTGCCAGCAGCCATAGCGGGGGGAACACCGGGGAGCTGTTTTTT.

The count of this clone is one. The CDR3 reads CASSHLKGRVSSGANVLTF. The CDR3 DNA is TGCGCCAGCAGCCACTTAAAGGGCAGGGTTTCTTCTGGGGCCAACGTCCTGACTTTC. The J gene is TRBJ2-6, the V gene TRBV4-1; TRBD1 might be the D (5 bases). The V gene lost 3 bases and the J gene lost 1 base, with 19 bases spanning the gap. Germline CDR1 reads MGHRA; CDR2 reads YSYEKL. The CDR3 is 19 residues long.

This chain links TRBV6-1 with TRBJ2-3; tentatively, D is TRBD2 (6 bases). The V end was cut by 3 bases, the J end by 1 base, with 14 bases between. Looked up from germline, CDR1 is MNHNS and CDR2 is SASEGT. CDR3 size: 16 residues. Here the CDR3 DNA reads TGTGCCAGCAGTGACCTTGGGGAGGATGGCACAGATACGCAGTATTTT. It codes for CASSDLGEDGTDTQYF.

This chain uses TRBV28 with TRBJ2-2; TRBD1 agrees at 8 bases. CDR3 length equals 18 residues. Germline trimming cut 6 bases from V and 5 bases from J; bases unmatched to any gene: 17. Per the germline V gene, CDR1 is MDHEN and CDR2 is SYDVKM. Here the CDR3 reads CASRDGTRKDRATGELFF. The DNA of the CDR3 is TGTGCCAGCAGAGACGGAACCCGGAAGGACAGGGCTACCGGGGAGCTGTTTTTT.

The rearrangement uses TRBV28 and TRBJ2-7; maybe TRBD2 (7 bases). Between the trimmed V and J ends, which lost 5 bases and 5 bases, there was a span of 19 bases. CDR3 length: 15 residues. Germline V gives CDR1 MDHEN, CDR2 SYDVKM. Here the CDR3 reads CASSPRGGAVDEQYF. In DNA, the CDR3 is TGTGCCAGCAGTCCACGAGGGGGGGCAGTTGACGAGCAGTACTTC. The entire variable domain, with the rest obtained from reference TRBV28 and TRBJ2-7, is as follows: DVKVTQSSRYLVKRTGEKVFLECVQDMDHENMFWYRQDPGLGLRLIYFSYDVKMKEKGDIPEGYSVSREKKERFSLILESASTNQTSMYLCASSPRGGAVDEQYFGPGTRLTVT.

This clone was detected once. The chain combines TRBV29-1 with TRBJ1-2; D is unresolved. The V end lost 0 bases, the J end lost 4 bases, and 9 bases lay between the germline ends. The germline gives CDR1 SQVTM, CDR2 ANQGSEA. The CDR3 is made up of 13 amino acids. CDR3 sequence reads: CSVEERIRYGYTF. As DNA, the CDR3 is TGCAGCGTTGAAGAGCGGATTCGCTATGGCTACACCTTC.

This chain uses TRBV28 with TRBJ2-7, with TRBD2 identical over 9 bases. V shed 6 bases and J 4 bases; nucleotides not matched to a gene: 10. CDR1 and CDR2 (germline): MDHEN, SYDVKM. The CDR3 consists of 15 residues. CDR3 nucleotide sequence: TGTGCCAGCAGCTCCCCTAGCGGGGCTAAATACGAGCAGTACTTC. Amino acid sequence: CASSSPSGAKYEQYF. The variable domain in full, completed from reference TRBV28 and TRBJ2-7, reads DVKVTQSSRYLVKRTGEKVFLECVQDMDHENMFWYRQDPGLGLRLIYFSYDVKMKEKGDIPEGYSVSREKKERFSLILESASTNQTSMYLCASSSPSGAKYEQYFGPGTRLTVT.

This clone was recorded only once. CDR3 amino acids: CASSLTWGHPVGSGNTIYF. The CDR3 bases are TGTGCCAGCAGCTTAACTTGGGGGCATCCTGTGGGGTCTGGAAACACCATATATTTT. V gene TRBV11-2 combines with J gene TRBJ1-3, with D possibly TRBD1 on 6 matching bases. V was trimmed by 2 bases and J by 1 base, leaving 21 bases between them. The germline V gene encodes CDR1 SGHAT and CDR2 FQNNGV. This CDR3 contains 19 residues. Complete variable domain (other parts from reference TRBV11-2 and TRBJ1-3): EAGVAQSPRYKIIEKRQSVAFWCNPISGHATLYWYQQILGQGPKLLIQFQNNGVVDDSQLPKDRFSAERLKGVDSTLKIQPAKLEDSAVYLCASSLTWGHPVGSGNTIYFGEGSWLTVV.

The V and J genes are TRBV19 and TRBJ2-2, with D possibly matching TRBD2 (6 bases). Germline values: CDR1 LNHDA, CDR2 SQIVND (reference sequence). The CDR3 contains 15 residues. V was shortened by 2 bases and J by 0 bases, with 7 bases between the two germline ends. CDR3 protein: CASSITSPNTGELFF. In nucleotides, the CDR3 is TGTGCCAGTAGTATAACTAGCCCGAACACCGGGGAGCTGTTTTTT.

This chain links TRBV5-1 with TRBJ1-3, with 7 bases identical to TRBD1. The CDR3 has 16 amino acids. Germline-derived CDR1 and CDR2 are SGHRS and YFSETQ. Trimming removed 2 bases from V and 3 bases from J; junction bases left unmatched: 8. The CDR3 nucleotides are TGCGCCAGCAGCTTAGAATCAGGGGGGTATGGAAACACCATATATTTT. It is translated as CASSLESGGYGNTIYF.

This chain joins TRBV5-1 and TRBJ1-3; no clear D. V was shortened by 1 base and J by 4 bases, with 9 bases between the two germline ends. Germline V gene lookup returns CDR1 SGHRS and CDR2 YFSETQ. The CDR3 covers 14 residues. The CDR3 spells CASSLIPQGNTIYF. The CDR3, as DNA: TGCGCCAGCAGCTTGATCCCACAGGGAAACACCATATATTTT.

On this clone itself: Distinct nucleotide sequences in the sample also encode this CDR3. The chain is built from TRBV14 and TRBJ2-3; a possible D gene is TRBD2 (6 bases). Germline V gives CDR1 SGHDN, CDR2 FVKESK. This CDR3 is built from 15 residues. V lost 4 bases and J 2 bases, leaving 13 bases between the germline ends. This CDR3 is CASSPLGRSTDTQYF. CDR3 nucleotides: TGTGCCAGCAGCCCCCTAGGGAGGTCCACAGATACGCAGTATTTT.

V usage is TRBV30 and J usage is TRBJ2-1; 7 bases are shared with TRBD1. The V gene's germline CDR1 is GTSNPN and CDR2 SVGIG (reference sequence). The CDR3 loop spans 13 amino acids. The trim removed 7 bases at V and 0 bases at J, leaving 3 bases unmatched. The CDR3 coding sequence is TGTGCCTTCAGGGGGAGCTCCTACAATGAGCAGTTCTTC. Its protein product is CAFRGSSYNEQFF.

This clone is deemed medium-sized. The chain carries TRBV5-8 and TRBJ2-7, with a possible D match to TRBD2 (6 bases). The CDR3 is made up of 14 amino acids. CDR1 SGHTS and CDR2 YDEGEE come from the germline V gene. V was shortened by 7 bases and J by 5 bases, with 19 bases between the two germline ends. CDR3 nucleotides: TGTGCCAGCTTCAGAACCATGGAGGGAGACGAGCAGTACTTC. It specifies CASFRTMEGDEQYF.

The chain couples TRBV6-5 to TRBJ2-7, with 8 positions matching TRBD1. This CDR3 is built from 14 residues. CDR1 is MNHEY, CDR2 SVGAGI, per germline. With 7 bases clipped from V and 5 bases from J, the junction kept 10 bases outside the gene matches. Written as DNA, the CDR3 is TGTGCCAGCAATCCGGGACAGGTCGCCGACGAGCAGTACTTC. It codes for CASNPGQVADEQYF.